The clone carrying this TCR beta chain was seen more than once but under ten times. Antigen specificity is unknown. Using immunoSEQ multiplex PCR, the repertoire was profiled, and TCRdb retains in-frame clones only, with some absent. Found here are under 200,000 clones, 91% of them singletons; the top ten hold about 3%. These data belong to a study of cytomegalovirus exposure and HLA in healthy donors. Study results and limitations: It was confirmed in vitro that a few of the CMV-associated chains were specific for CMV antigens. Some TCR beta chains (164 of them) were listed as cytomegalovirus-associated. Rarity held for most TCR sequences, but there were some public TCRs that occurred in many donors.

The CDR3 is 13 residues long. Germline trimming cut 7 bases from V and 8 bases from J; bases unmatched to any gene: 9. Germline values: CDR1 SGHDN, CDR2 FVKESK. The validation cohort, a group of over a hundred subjects, included the donors and was separate from the approximately 680-subject first cohort. This receptor was identified in a woman between 18 and 29 years old in good health and CMV-seropositive. Sample: PBMCs. This chain connects TRBV14 to TRBJ2-5; 8 positions agree with TRBD2. In DNA, the CDR3 is TGTGCCAGCACGGAACGGGGGGGAAACACCCAGTACTTC. It specifies CASTERGGNTQYF.